The subject of this entry is one T cell receptor (beta chain). Its antigen is as yet unknown. This sample was taken from a study of cytomegalovirus exposure and HLA in healthy donors. PCR was performed using 60 Vbeta and 13 Jbeta primers. TCRdb keeps only in-frame clones here, not all; method: immunoSEQ multiplex PCR. The data hold more than 90,000 clones, with around 76% observed a single time. Germline CDR1 and CDR2: SGHNT and YYREEE (reference sequence). The CDR3 runs 16 residues. V shed 0 bases and J 3 bases; nucleotides not matched to a gene: 8. Broader study findings: Being productive about 87% or about 30% of the time was typical of most TCR beta V segments in an earlier analysis.

Donors consisted of healthy bone marrow donors. This clonotype originated in a man aged 35 to 55 in good health and CMV-seropositive. The sequencing input was PBMCs. The gene calls are TRBV5-4 and TRBJ2-7, with 8 bases matching TRBD2. Here the CDR3 DNA reads TGTGCCAGCAGCTTGGCCGGGGCGGGAGGTCACTACGAGCAGTACTTC. This translates into CASSLAGAGGHYEQYF.